This T cell receptor beta chain was identified during a study of blood T cell repertoires in COVID-19. In the study overall: Acute-phase and convalescent COVID-19 samples originated in the United States, Italy and Spain. PBMCs, B-cell-depleted T cells, or T cells provided the cDNA or gDNA that made up the material.

In the original workflow: It was from reference gene primer amplification that nucleated cell counts were estimated. Sequenced by immunoSEQ multiplex PCR; TCRdb stores in-frame clones only, minus some. V, J and clone size reflect that table, while D and trimming were determined from the DNA. Of some 150,000 clones in the sample, more than 65% were seen once. In germline, CDR1 is MDHEN, CDR2 SYDVKM. The CDR3 covers 15 residues. The V gene lost 7 bases and the J gene lost 7 bases, with 19 bases spanning the gap. This rearrangement joins TRBV28 to TRBJ2-2, with D perhaps matching TRBD1 (7 bases). Sequencing used peripheral blood. This sequence originates from a woman aged 55-69 years with acute or convalescent COVID-19. CDR3 nucleotides: TGTGCCAGCATCGGAAGGGGGCGGGACAACGGGGAGCTGTTTTTT. The encoded protein is CASIGRGRDNGELFF.